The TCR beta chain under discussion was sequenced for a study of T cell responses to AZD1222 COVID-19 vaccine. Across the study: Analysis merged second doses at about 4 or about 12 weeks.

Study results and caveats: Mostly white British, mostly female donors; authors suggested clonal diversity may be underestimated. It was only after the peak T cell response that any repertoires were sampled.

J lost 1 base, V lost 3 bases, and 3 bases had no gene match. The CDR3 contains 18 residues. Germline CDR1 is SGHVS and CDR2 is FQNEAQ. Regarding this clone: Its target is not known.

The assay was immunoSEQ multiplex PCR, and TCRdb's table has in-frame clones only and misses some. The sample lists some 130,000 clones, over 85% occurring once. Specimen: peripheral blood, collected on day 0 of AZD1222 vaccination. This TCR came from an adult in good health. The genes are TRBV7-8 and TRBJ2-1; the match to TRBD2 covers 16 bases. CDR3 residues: CASSFGTSGRGSYNEQFF. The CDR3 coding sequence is TGTGCCAGCAGCTTCGGGACTAGCGGGAGGGGGTCCTACAATGAGCAGTTCTTC.